Given below is one T cell receptor beta chain in context. This sample is part of a study of blood T cell repertoires in COVID-19. V lost 9 bases to trimming and J lost 13 bases; unmatched junction nucleotides: 12. Per germline, CDR1 LNHNV and CDR2 YYDKDF (reference sequence). The CDR3 has 13 residues. Measured with immunoSEQ multiplex PCR; TCRdb has only the in-frame clones, and not every one. Of more than 300,000 clones in the sample, around 88% were seen once. The sequence derives from a woman aged 45-60 years with acute or convalescent COVID-19. The V call is TRBV15, the J call TRBJ1-6; 7 bases are a match to TRBD1. Sequenced input: peripheral blood. Here the CDR3 reads CATRQGPRRPLHF. The DNA for the CDR3 is TGTGCCACGAGACAGGGCCCCAGGAGGCCCCTCCACTTT.